Listed here is a single TCR beta chain. Other DNA sequences of this sample code for an identical CDR3. Per germline, CDR1 SGHRS and CDR2 YFSETQ. V lost 3 bases and J lost 0, with 6 bases in between. This CDR3 is built from 14 residues. Data came from immunoSEQ multiplex PCR; TCRdb stores just in-frame clones and leaves some out. Among about 210,000 clones listed, more than 70% were seen once. These data come from a study of blood T cell repertoires in COVID-19. As for the study in general: COVID-19 samples collected from the United States, Italy and Spain covered acute and convalescent phases.

Sequencing input: peripheral blood. This rearrangement joins TRBV5-1 to TRBJ1-4, with D uncertain. The sequence was collected from a human donor in a cohort sampled during active COVID-19. The CDR3 here is CASSSGATNEKLFF. CDR3 nucleotide sequence: TGCGCCAGCAGCTCGGGTGCAACTAATGAAAAACTGTTTTTT.